Listed below are T cell receptor beta chains from one sample, sequenced in a study of blood T cell repertoires in COVID-19. Repertoires were generated with immunoSEQ multiplex PCR, while TCRdb's copy carries only in-frame clones and drops some. The sample gives approximately 150,000 clones, more than 80% of which show up once; about 11% is in the top ten. The sample consisted of peripheral blood. Receptor source: a human donor in a cohort sampled during active COVID-19. Each CDR3 is given with its conserved first and last residue. Fields, in order: V gene, D gene, J gene, clone size, CDR3 DNA, CDR3 protein. The D gene is left open where the match is weak. Expanded clones get a size class; other rows say once, few or many, or leave the size out.

TRBV27,-,TRBJ1-3,-,TGTGCCAGCAGTTTATCGGGGGGAGCTCGAAACACCATATATTTT,CASSLSGGARNTIYF
TRBV5-4,-,TRBJ1-1,-,TGTGCCAGCAGCAACGACGGAGACGAAATGAACACTGAAGCTTTCTTT,CASSNDGDEMNTEAFF
TRBV7-9,-,TRBJ2-1,-,TGTGCCAGCAGCATACAGGGTTCAGGGCACAATGAGCAGTTCTTC,CASSIQGSGHNEQFF
TRBV9,-,TRBJ2-7,-,TGTGCCAGCAGCGTAAGCGCCGGCAGCTCCTACGAGCAGTACTTC,CASSVSAGSSYEQYF
TRBV7-2,-,TRBJ1-5,-,TGTGCCAGCAGCTGGGCAGGAGGACCCAATCAGCCCCAGCATTTT,CASSWAGGPNQPQHF
TRBV7-3,-,TRBJ2-1,once,TGTGCCAGCAGCTTAACAGGAGGAGTAGAGCAGTTCTTC,CASSLTGGVEQFF
TRBV6-2/TRBV6-3,-,TRBJ1-2,few,TGTGCCAGCAGTTACTCGTTGGACAGCATTTATGGCTACACCTTC,CASSYSLDSIYGYTF
TRBV7-9,-,TRBJ1-1,-,TGTGCCAGCAGCTCAGGGGTCTGGGGCACTGAAGCTTTCTTT,CASSSGVWGTEAFF
TRBV7-9,-,TRBJ1-1,-,TGTGCCAGCAGCTTACGGGGGACTACGGGGGATGAAGCTTTCTTT,CASSLRGTTGDEAFF
TRBV11-2,TRBD1,TRBJ2-7,-,TGTGCCAGCAGTTGGACAGGGTTGGGCGAGCAGTACTTC,CASSWTGLGEQYF
TRBV28,-,TRBJ2-7,-,TGTGCCAGCAGTTACGGCGGGACCTACGAGCAGTACTTC,CASSYGGTYEQYF
TRBV6-5,-,TRBJ2-5,-,TGTGCCAGCAGTACTAAGGAGACCCAGTACTTC,CASSTKETQYF
TRBV27,-,TRBJ2-6,-,TGTGCCAGCAGTTTATTAGAGGGGGCCAACGTCCTGACTTTC,CASSLLEGANVLTF
TRBV18,TRBD1,TRBJ2-5,-,TGTGCCAGCTCACGGACAGGAACAAGAGACGACCAGTACTTC,CASSRTGTRDDQYF
TRBV6-2/TRBV6-3,TRBD2,TRBJ2-3,-,TGTGCCAGCAGCTGGACTAGCGGGGGGGCAGATACGCAGTATTTT,CASSWTSGGADTQYF
TRBV28,-,TRBJ1-1,-,TGTGCCAGCAGTTTATTTGTCGGACAGACCTCCACTGAAGCTTTCTTT,CASSLFVGQTSTEAFF
TRBV2,TRBD1,TRBJ2-5,-,TGTGCCAGCAGTCGGACAGGGTGGGAGACCCAGTACTTC,CASSRTGWETQYF
TRBV7-2,-,TRBJ2-7,once,TGTGCCAGCAGCTTAGAACGGGGTATGGGCTACGAGCAGTACTTC,CASSLERGMGYEQYF
TRBV6-6,TRBD1,TRBJ1-2,-,TGTGCCAGCAACCTCCGACAGGGCTATGGCTACACCTTC,CASNLRQGYGYTF
TRBV27,TRBD1,TRBJ2-1,once,TGTGCCAGCAGTGTCCGGGACAGGGGTTTCGATGAGCAGTTCTTC,CASSVRDRGFDEQFF
TRBV5-6,-,TRBJ2-2,-,TGTGCCAGCAGCCCCTTAGGTTTCAGGGGGAACACCGGGGAGCTGTTTTTT,CASSPLGFRGNTGELFF
TRBV30,-,TRBJ1-3,once,TGTGCCACCCCGACAGTAGCCTCTGGAAACACCATATATTTT,CATPTVASGNTIYF
TRBV7-9,TRBD2,TRBJ2-1,-,TGTGCCAGCACCGGGGGAGCGGGAGGGCCGGGTGAGCAGTTCTTC,CASTGGAGGPGEQFF
TRBV6-5,-,TRBJ1-2,-,TGTGCCAGCACCCAAGATTTGGCCTATGGCTACACCTTC,CASTQDLAYGYTF
TRBV18,-,TRBJ1-4,few,TGTGCCAGCCGGCAGACAGAGATTAATGAAAAACTGTTTTTT,CASRQTEINEKLFF
TRBV5-5,-,TRBJ1-1,-,TGTGCCAGCAGCTTGCCGGGACAGAACACTGAAGCTTTCTTT,CASSLPGQNTEAFF
TRBV11-2,-,TRBJ1-2,-,TGTGCCAGCAGCTTAGATCCTACAGGACGGTATGGCTACACCTTC,CASSLDPTGRYGYTF
TRBV6-5,TRBD1,TRBJ1-2,-,TGTGCCAGCGCGACAGGGGTAGAGGGCTACACCTTC,CASATGVEGYTF
TRBV27,-,TRBJ2-1,-,TGTGCCAGCAGCGGGGTAGCGAAATACTACAATGAGCAGTTCTTC,CASSGVAKYYNEQFF
TRBV4-3,TRBD2,TRBJ2-3,-,TGCGCCAGCAGCCAAGCAGCGGGGGGGGATACGCAGTATTTT,CASSQAAGGDTQYF
TRBV6-2/TRBV6-3,-,TRBJ1-2,-,TGTGCCAGCAGTTACAGCAGGGGCTATGGCTACACCTTC,CASSYSRGYGYTF
TRBV24-1,TRBD2,TRBJ2-3,-,TGTGCCACCCAGGAGCGGGAGGGGACAGGAGATACGCAGTATTTT,CATQEREGTGDTQYF
TRBV6-2/TRBV6-3,-,TRBJ2-7,-,TGTGCCAGCAGCCAAAAGGGGAAGCCCCCCTACGAGCAGTACTTC,CASSQKGKPPYEQYF
TRBV6-5,TRBD1,TRBJ1-4,-,TGTGCCAGCATACCCAATACAGGGGACGAAAAACTGTTTTTT,CASIPNTGDEKLFF
TRBV7-2,TRBD2,TRBJ2-6,-,TGTGCCAGCAGCTTAAGCGGGGGCTCTGGGGCCAACGTCCTGACTTTC,CASSLSGGSGANVLTF
TRBV28,-,TRBJ2-3,-,TGTGCCAGCAGTTTTGAGGCCACAAGCCGCACAGATACGCAGTATTTT,CASSFEATSRTDTQYF
TRBV5-1,-,TRBJ2-2,-,TGCGCCAGCAGCTTACGGGGTGGTGACACCGGGGAGCTGTTTTTT,CASSLRGGDTGELFF
TRBV11-2,-,TRBJ1-6,-,TGTGCCAGCAGGACTCTGAAAGGGGCCTATAATTCACCCCTCCACTTT,CASRTLKGAYNSPLHF
TRBV11-2,-,TRBJ1-4,-,TGTGCCAGCAGCTTAGGAATGGTACAGCTGGCAACTAATGAAAAACTGTTTTTT,CASSLGMVQLATNEKLFF
TRBV7-2,-,TRBJ2-5,-,TGTGCCAGCAGCCCCACGTCTGGGGCCGGAGAGACCCAGTACTTC,CASSPTSGAGETQYF
TRBV7-9,-,TRBJ2-2,-,TGTGCCAGCAGCTTAGCCGCGCCGAACACCGGGGAGCTGTTTTTT,CASSLAAPNTGELFF
TRBV9,-,TRBJ1-5,few,TGTGCCAGCAGCGTATCGGGACTGATGAATCAGCCCCAGCATTTT,CASSVSGLMNQPQHF
TRBV10-3,-,TRBJ1-2,-,TGTGCCATCAGGGACGGGACCGAAACTATTAGGGGGTATGGCTACACCTTC,CAIRDGTETIRGYGYTF
TRBV19,-,TRBJ2-1,-,TGTGCCAGCAAACCGGGACAAGGAGCCAACAATGAGCAGTTCTTC,CASKPGQGANNEQFF
TRBV7-8,TRBD1,TRBJ2-5,-,TGTGCCAGCAGCTTAGGTGGGACAGTCCAAGAGACCCAGTACTTC,CASSLGGTVQETQYF
TRBV7-9,TRBD1,TRBJ1-2,few,TGTGCCAGCAGCGGACGCCGGACAGGGGGGTATGGCTACACCTTC,CASSGRRTGGYGYTF
TRBV19,-,TRBJ2-4,-,TGTGCCAGTAGTATGGGTTCCGCCGGAGCCATTCAGTACTTC,CASSMGSAGAIQYF
TRBV9,TRBD1,TRBJ2-3,-,TGTGCCAGCAGCTTAACGACAGGGGTGAGGACAGATACGCAGTATTTT,CASSLTTGVRTDTQYF
TRBV7-3,TRBD1,TRBJ1-4,once,TGTGCCAGCAGCTTAGGGACAGGGAGGGGTGAAAAACTGTTTTTT,CASSLGTGRGEKLFF
TRBV7-2,TRBD1,TRBJ2-3,-,TGTGCCAGCAGATCTGACAGGGGGCTTTCAGATACGCAGTATTTT,CASRSDRGLSDTQYF
TRBV7-2,-,TRBJ2-1,-,TGTGCCAGCAGCTTAAAACTCCTCAATGAGCAGTTCTTC,CASSLKLLNEQFF
TRBV11-2,TRBD2,TRBJ2-5,-,TGTGCCAGCAGCATGCGGGGGGGCGCAGAGACCCAGTACTTC,CASSMRGGAETQYF
TRBV15,TRBD2,TRBJ2-7,few,TGTGCCACCAGCACGCGGGAGTCCGGGTACGAGCAGTACTTC,CATSTRESGYEQYF
TRBV5-8,-,TRBJ1-5,-,TGTGCCAGCAGCTCCGGGACTCTTTATCGCAATCAGCCCCAGCATTTT,CASSSGTLYRNQPQHF
TRBV12-3/TRBV12-4,-,TRBJ2-3,-,TGTGCCAGCAGACCCGGTTCAGATACGCAGTATTTT,CASRPGSDTQYF
TRBV18,TRBD2,TRBJ2-1,-,TGTGCCAGCTCACCACCGTCCCTAGCGGGGCCCTACAATGAGCAGTTCTTC,CASSPPSLAGPYNEQFF